Below, one T cell receptor (beta chain) is given with its context. Its antigen remains unidentified. This sample is part of a study of T cell responses to AZD1222 COVID-19 vaccine. Study-wide results and caveats: At study baseline, merely over 5 AZD1222 recipients were seropositive. Only after the peak T cell response were repertoires sampled. Mostly white British, mostly female donors; authors suggested clonal diversity may be underestimated.

Clones were read by immunoSEQ multiplex PCR, and TCRdb kept only the in-frame ones, dropping some. Of roughly 150,000 clones in the sample, around 93% were seen once. There are 14 residues in the CDR3. The V end lost 7 bases, the J end lost 0 bases, and 12 bases lay between the germline ends. Germline CDR1 SEHNR, CDR2 FQNEAQ (reference sequence). The chain joins TRBV7-9 to TRBJ1-1; D is perhaps TRBD1 (5 bases). The sample consisted of peripheral blood, taken on day 0 of AZD1222 vaccination. The sequence was obtained from an adult in good health. Here the CDR3 DNA reads TGTGCCAGCAAGGGGCAGGGCTTGAACACTGAAGCTTTCTTT. This codes for CASKGQGLNTEAFF. The whole variable domain, remainder taken from reference TRBV7-9 and TRBJ1-1, is DTGVSQNPRHKITKRGQNVTFRCDPISEHNRLYWYRQTLGQGPEFLTYFQNEAQLEKSRLLSDRFSAERPKGSFSTLEIQRTEQGDSAMYLCASKGQGLNTEAFFGQGTRLTVV.